The 17 T cell receptor beta chains listed next were all sequenced from one sample in a study of shared clonotypes between healthy human individuals. The protocol was immunoSEQ multiplex PCR, while the TCRdb copy is restricted to in-frame clones and leaves out a portion. The sample consists of about 470,000 clones, 70% to 80% of them appearing once. The sequenced material came from PBMCs. These receptors came from a woman in her forties in good health. Some clones in this sample may be carry-over from other donors' samples.

The rearrangement joins TRBV7-2 to TRBJ2-1; TRBD2 agrees at 11 bases. Germline-derived CDR1 and CDR2 are SGHTA and FQGNSA. The CDR3 consists of 17 residues. V shed 6 bases, J shed 6 bases, and the junction held 13 bases outside the gene matches. As DNA, the CDR3 is TGTGCCAGCAGTTTCATAGCGGGAGGGCCCGGTTTCAATGAGCAGTTCTTC. Protein product: CASSFIAGGPGFNEQFF.

Concerning this clone: The sample has other DNA sequences that encode this CDR3 too. The gene calls are TRBV7-3 and TRBJ2-5, with a tentative D call TRBD2 (6 bases). From germline, CDR1 is SGHTA and CDR2 FQGTGA. Trimming took off 2 bases at V and 4 bases at J, with 8 bases between the two ends. This CDR3 spans 13 amino acids. DNA for the CDR3: TGTGCCAGCAGCTTACGAGCGGGAGAGACCCAGTACTTC. The encoded protein is CASSLRAGETQYF.

The genes are TRBV6-1 and TRBJ1-1; D not resolved. The CDR3 runs to 15 residues. Germline lookup yields CDR1 MNHNS and CDR2 SASEGT. V shed 0 bases and J shed 7 bases, with 15 bases lying between them. The CDR3 DNA sequence: TGTGCCAGCAGTGAAGCCCGCTCGCGTACAGATGAAGCTTTCTTT. Translated, it gives CASSEARSRTDEAFF.

The chain links TRBV15 to TRBJ2-1, with a tentative D call TRBD2 (6 bases). The CDR3 runs 15 residues. Trimming cost V 5 bases and J 8 bases, with 19 bases left between them. Germline CDR1 LNHNV, CDR2 YYDKDF (reference sequence). CDR3 sequence (DNA): TGTGCCACCAGCGGAGGGGCAAGGGGACGGTATGAGCAGTTCTTC. Translation: CATSGGARGRYEQFF.

The rearrangement joins TRBV7-9 to TRBJ1-2, with D possibly TRBD1 on 5 matching bases. Trimming shortened V by 4 bases and J by 8 bases, and 14 bases separated the two germline ends. Germline V gene lookup returns CDR1 SEHNR and CDR2 FQNEAQ (reference sequence). CDR3 size: 13 residues. The CDR3 nucleotides read TGTGCCAGCAGCTGGGACGGAACACGGGGCTACACCTTC. Amino acid sequence: CASSWDGTRGYTF.

The V call is TRBV10-3, the J call TRBJ2-2; no clear D. The V gene lost 4 bases and the J gene lost 0 bases, with 9 bases spanning the gap. Germline CDR1 reads ENHRY; CDR2 reads SYGVKD. This CDR3 is built from 15 residues. In nucleotides, the CDR3 is TGTGCCATCAGTGTTGCGCCGACGAACACCGGGGAGCTGTTTTTT. This encodes CAISVAPTNTGELFF.

V and J are TRBV7-3 and TRBJ2-1, with 9 nucleotides matching TRBD2. Germline lookup yields CDR1 SGHTA and CDR2 FQGTGA. CDR3 length equals 17 residues. The V segment lost 5 bases and the J segment 4 bases; nucleotides outside the gene matches: 12. CDR3 loop: CASSPDFLAGSYNEQFF. CDR3 sequence (DNA): TGTGCCAGCAGCCCGGACTTTCTAGCGGGAAGTTACAATGAGCAGTTCTTC.

The genes are TRBV7-9 and TRBJ2-1, with D unclear. Trimming left V 3 bases short and J 0 bases short, with 12 bases between. The CDR3 runs 16 residues. CDR1 SEHNR and CDR2 FQNEAQ come from the germline V gene (reference sequence). CDR3 nucleotide sequence: TGTGCCAGCAGCTTCCCCCTCTCTAGCTCCTACAATGAGCAGTTCTTC. This encodes CASSFPLSSSYNEQFF.

The chain uses TRBV28 and TRBJ2-1, with D possibly matching TRBD2 (6 bases). The CDR3 sequence is 12 residues long. The ends were cut back, 5 bases at V and 10 bases at J, with 12 bases in the middle. Germline loops: CDR1 MDHEN, CDR2 SYDVKM. The CDR3 loop is CASSPPRGEQFF. As DNA, the CDR3 is TGTGCCAGCAGTCCCCCCCGGGGGGAGCAGTTCTTC.

This clone showed up just once. This sequence joins TRBV6-6 and TRBJ1-6; 8 positions agree with TRBD1. J gave up 7 bases and V 6 bases, and 2 bases lay outside the gene matches. Germline V gene data show CDR1 as MNHNY and CDR2 as SVGAGI (reference sequence). The CDR3 is made up of 13 amino acids. The CDR3 is CASSRQGNSPLHF. In nucleotides, the CDR3 is TGTGCCAGCAGCCGACAGGGGAATTCACCCCTCCACTTT.

The chain couples TRBV5-1 to TRBJ1-2; D remains ambiguous. Germline CDR1 SGHRS, CDR2 YFSETQ. V shed 4 bases and J shed 4 bases, with 14 bases lying between them. CDR3 length: 14 amino acids. The CDR3 loop reads CASSPERQFYGYTF. The CDR3 DNA follows: TGCGCCAGCAGCCCGGAGCGGCAATTCTATGGCTACACCTTC.

CDR3 nucleotide sequence: TGTGCCATCAGTGAGTCTATCCTCCACACCTTC. Translating gives CAISESILHTF. V and J are TRBV10-3 and TRBJ1-2; D not resolved. The V gene lost 0 bases and the J gene lost 12 bases, with 8 bases spanning the gap. In germline, CDR1 is ENHRY, CDR2 SYGVKD. This CDR3 is 11 amino acids long.

The chain joins TRBV2 to TRBJ2-7; 12 nucleotides agree with TRBD1. After removal of 7 bases from V and 0 bases from J, the junction contained 4 bases not matched to a gene. The germline V gene has CDR1 SNHLY and CDR2 FYNNEI. The CDR3 has 15 residues. CDR3 loop: CASNRDRGPSYEQYF. As DNA, the CDR3 is TGTGCCAGCAACCGGGACAGGGGGCCCTCCTACGAGCAGTACTTC.

The chain is built from TRBV5-1 and TRBJ2-7, with TRBD2 matching 7 bases. The CDR3 has 16 residues. The ends lost 3 bases at V and 1 base at J; junction bases unmatched: 10. CDR1 and CDR2 (germline): SGHRS, YFSETQ. CDR3 residues: CASSSLAGGSSYEQYF. DNA for the CDR3: TGCGCCAGCAGCTCGTTAGCGGGCGGGTCTTCCTACGAGCAGTACTTC. The whole variable domain, filled in from reference TRBV5-1 and TRBJ2-7, reads KAGVTQTPRYLIKTRGQQVTLSCSPISGHRSVSWYQQTPGQGLQFLFEYFSETQRNKGNFPGRFSGRQFSNSRSEMNVSTLELGDSALYLCASSSLAGGSSYEQYFGPGTRLTVT.

As DNA, the CDR3 is TGCGCCAGCAGTACAGGACTAGCGGGATACTACGAGCAGTACTTC. This encodes CASSTGLAGYYEQYF. The V gene is TRBV10-1, the J gene TRBJ2-7; the match to TRBD2 covers 12 bases. Germline CDR1 WNHNN, CDR2 SYGVQD (reference sequence). The CDR3 extends over 15 amino acids. Trimming at V came to 5 bases and at J to 3 bases, leaving 5 bases not matched to a gene.

In this sample, this clone turned up once. Here the CDR3 reads CASKYRMNTEAFF. The CDR3 DNA reads as TGTGCCAGCAAATACAGGATGAACACTGAAGCTTTCTTT. The V call is TRBV7-3, the J call TRBJ1-1; maybe TRBD1 (5 bases). Trimming pared 7 bases from V and 0 bases from J, leaving 9 bases between. Germline CDR1 is SGHTA and CDR2 is FQGTGA. This CDR3 is built from 13 residues.

V is TRBV7-9 and J is TRBJ2-6; TRBD1 might be the D (6 bases). V lost 0 bases, J lost 0 bases, and 12 bases lay in between. CDR3 length equals 18 residues. The germline CDR1 and CDR2 sequences are SEHNR and FQNEAQ (reference sequence). The CDR3, as DNA: TGTGCCAGCAGCTTAGCGCAGGGGCCCAGCTCTGGGGCCAACGTCCTGACTTTC. Encoded protein: CASSLAQGPSSGANVLTF.